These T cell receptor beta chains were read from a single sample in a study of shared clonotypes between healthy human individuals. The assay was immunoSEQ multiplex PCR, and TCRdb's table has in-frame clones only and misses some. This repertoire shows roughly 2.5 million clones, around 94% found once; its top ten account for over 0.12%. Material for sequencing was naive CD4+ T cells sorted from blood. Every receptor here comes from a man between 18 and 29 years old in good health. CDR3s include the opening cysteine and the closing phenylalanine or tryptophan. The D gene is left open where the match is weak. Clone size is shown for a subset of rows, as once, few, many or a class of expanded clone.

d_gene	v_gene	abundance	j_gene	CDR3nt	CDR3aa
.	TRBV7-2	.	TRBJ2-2	TGTGCCAGCAGCTTATCAGGGAAGGGGGAGCTGTTTTTT	CASSLSGKGELFF
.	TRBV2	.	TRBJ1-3	TGTGCCAGGGGGAAGGGGACCATGGGTGACACCATATATTTT	CARGKGTMGDTIYF
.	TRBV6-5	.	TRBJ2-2	TGTGCCAGCAGTTACTCGAACCAGTACACCGGGGAGCTGTTTTTT	CASSYSNQYTGELFF
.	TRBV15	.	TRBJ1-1	TGTGCCACCAGCAGAGATAGACGGAACACTGAAGCTTTCTTT	CATSRDRRNTEAFF
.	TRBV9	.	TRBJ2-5	TGTGCCAGCAGCGTAGAAGGACAAGGGGAGACCCAGTACTTC	CASSVEGQGETQYF
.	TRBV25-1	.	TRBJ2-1	TGTGCCAGCAGTGAACCCGGGGGCGGGTACAATGAGCAGTTCTTC	CASSEPGGGYNEQFF
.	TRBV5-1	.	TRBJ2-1	TGCGCCAGCAGCTTGGAAGGGGAGGTACACAATGAGCAGTTCTTC	CASSLEGEVHNEQFF
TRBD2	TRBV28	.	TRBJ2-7	TGTGCCAGCAGTTCCGGACTAGCGGCAGCCTACGAGCAGTACTTC	CASSSGLAAAYEQYF
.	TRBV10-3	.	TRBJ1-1	TGTGCCAGCATACAGGGCCTGAACACTGAAGCTTTCTTT	CASIQGLNTEAFF
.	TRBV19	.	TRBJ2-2	TGTGCCAGTAGTCCGGGTGCCGGGGAGCTGTTTTTT	CASSPGAGELFF
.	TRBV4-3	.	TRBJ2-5	TGCGCCAGCAGCCAAGGCTTCTCAGAGACCCAGTACTTC	CASSQGFSETQYF
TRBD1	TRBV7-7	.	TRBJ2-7	TGTGCTAGCAGTCAAGGTCCCGCCGGGACAGGCCCCTACGAGCAGTACTTC	CASSQGPAGTGPYEQYF
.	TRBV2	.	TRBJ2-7	TGTGCCAGCAGGGAAGACAGGAGATGGGCCGACGAGCAGTACTTC	CASREDRRWADEQYF
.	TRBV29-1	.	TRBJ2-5	TGCAGCGTTGAATGGGGTCAAGAGACCCAGTACTTC	CSVEWGQETQYF
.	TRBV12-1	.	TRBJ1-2	TGTGCCAGCAGCTCCCCTGAACCCTACACCTTC	CASSSPEPYTF
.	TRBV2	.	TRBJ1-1	TGTGCCAGCTCCCCAAACGGGGACACTGAAGCTTTCTTT	CASSPNGDTEAFF
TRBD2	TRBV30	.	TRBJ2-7	TGTGCCTGGACCGGGCTAGCGGGAGGGCCCGAGCAGTACTTC	CAWTGLAGGPEQYF
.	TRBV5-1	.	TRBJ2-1	TGCGCCAGCAGCTTGGACCCTAGCTCGGGTGAGCAGTTCTTC	CASSLDPSSGEQFF
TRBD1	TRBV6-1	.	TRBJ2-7	TGTGCCAGCAGGGGGACAGTCACGAGCTCCTACGAGCAGTACTTC	CASRGTVTSSYEQYF
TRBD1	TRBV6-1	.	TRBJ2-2	TGTGCCAGCAGAGGGACAGGGGGCACCGGGGAGCTGTTTTTT	CASRGTGGTGELFF
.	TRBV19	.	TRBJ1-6	TGTGCCAGTAATCAACTAAGCTCCTATAATTCACCCCTCCACTTT	CASNQLSSYNSPLHF
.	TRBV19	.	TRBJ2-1	TGTGCCAGTAGTATCATATTCGCGTCCTACAATGAGCAGTTCTTC	CASSIIFASYNEQFF
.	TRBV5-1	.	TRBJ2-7	TGCGCCAGCAGCGCAGACAGGCTCTCTTACGAGCAGTACTTC	CASSADRLSYEQYF
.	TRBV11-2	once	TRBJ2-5	TGTGCCAGCAGCTTTACAAGTAGGCGGTACTTC	CASSFTSRRYF
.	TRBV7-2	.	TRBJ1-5	TGTGCCAGCAGCCCTAGGGGGGGGAATCAGCCCCAGCATTTT	CASSPRGGNQPQHF
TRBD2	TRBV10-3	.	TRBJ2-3	TGTGCCATCAGTGGCTCCCCGTGGGCTAGCGGGAAGGGGAGCACAGATACGCAGTATTTT	CAISGSPWASGKGSTDTQYF
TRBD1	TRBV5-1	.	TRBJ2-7	TGCGCCAGCAGTCTAGACAGGGGCGGTTGGTACTTC	CASSLDRGGWYF
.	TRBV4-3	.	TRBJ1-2	TGCGCCAGCAGCCAAGGCAGGGGCCTCTATGGCTACACCTTC	CASSQGRGLYGYTF
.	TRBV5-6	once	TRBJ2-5	TGTGCCAGCAGCTTCCGGGAGACCCAGTACTTC	CASSFRETQYF
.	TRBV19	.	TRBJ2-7	TGTGCCAGTAGTACTACAGGAAGCGAGCAGTACTTC	CASSTTGSEQYF
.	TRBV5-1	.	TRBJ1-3	TGCGCCAGCAGCCAGACCGGGCCGAGCTCTGGAAACACCATATATTTT	CASSQTGPSSGNTIYF
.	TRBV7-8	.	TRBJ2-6	TGTGCCAGCAGCTTAGTACTGGGTTCGGGGGCCAACGTCCTGACTTTC	CASSLVLGSGANVLTF
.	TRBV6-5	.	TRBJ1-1	TGTGCCAGCAGTTACGGAGGGTTTGGGAACACTGAAGCTTTCTTT	CASSYGGFGNTEAFF
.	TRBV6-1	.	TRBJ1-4	TGTGCCAGCCGGGGGGTGGGGAGCGAAAAACTGTTTTTT	CASRGVGSEKLFF
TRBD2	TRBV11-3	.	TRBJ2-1	TGTGCCAGCAGCCCTGGGACTAGCGGGGGGGAGCAGTTCTTC	CASSPGTSGGEQFF
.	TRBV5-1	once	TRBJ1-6	TGCGCCAGCAGCTTAAGGAGCTCCTATAATTCACCCCTCCACTTT	CASSLRSSYNSPLHF
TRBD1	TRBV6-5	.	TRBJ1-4	TGTGCCAGCAGTTACGTACAGGGGGCCGGAAAACTGTTTTTT	CASSYVQGAGKLFF
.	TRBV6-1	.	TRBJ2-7	TGTGCCAGCAGTGAGGGGGGAGTGGATCCGTACTTC	CASSEGGVDPYF
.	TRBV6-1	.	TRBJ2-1	TGTGCCAGCAGTGGGTCCGGGGGGCGATACAATGAGCAGTTCTTC	CASSGSGGRYNEQFF
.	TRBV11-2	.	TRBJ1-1	TGTGCCAGCAGCTTCATGGGGCAGGGTACTTTCTTT	CASSFMGQGTFF
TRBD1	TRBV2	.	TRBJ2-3	TGTGCCAGCAGTGGGGGCCAGGGGGCCGGAACAGATACGCAGTATTTT	CASSGGQGAGTDTQYF
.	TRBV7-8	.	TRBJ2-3	TGTGCCAGCACCAACCGGGGCACAGATACGCAGTATTTT	CASTNRGTDTQYF
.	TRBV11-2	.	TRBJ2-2	TGTGCCAGCAGCTTAGAGGGCAGGGCTACCGGGGAGCTGTTTTTT	CASSLEGRATGELFF
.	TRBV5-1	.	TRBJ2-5	TGCGCCAGCAGCTTGCTAATAGCGGCCCGAACGGGGACCCAGTACTTC	CASSLLIAARTGTQYF
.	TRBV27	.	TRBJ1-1	TGTGCCAGCAGTTTAGACAGGTCGAACACTGAAGCTTTCTTT	CASSLDRSNTEAFF
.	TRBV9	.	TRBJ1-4	TGTGCCAGCAGCGCCGGACAGACCGCAACTAATGAAAAACTGTTTTTT	CASSAGQTATNEKLFF
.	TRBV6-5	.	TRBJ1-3	TGTGCCAGCAGTGTTCTCAGTATCGGAAACACCATATATTTT	CASSVLSIGNTIYF
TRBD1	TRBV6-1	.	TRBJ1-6	TGTGCCGGGCAGGGGGGGAGCTCCTATAATTCACCCCTCCACTTT	CAGQGGSSYNSPLHF
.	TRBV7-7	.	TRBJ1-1	TGTGCTAGCAGCTTTAGCTCGTGGACAGTAATGAACACTGAAGCTTTCTTT	CASSFSSWTVMNTEAFF
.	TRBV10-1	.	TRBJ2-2	TGCGCCACCGAAAGGCCGGCGCGGCGCACCGGGGAGCTGTTTTTT	CATERPARRTGELFF
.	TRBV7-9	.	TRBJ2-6	TGTGCCAGCAGCTTATACCGGACAGCCTCTGGGGCCAACGTCCTGACTTTC	CASSLYRTASGANVLTF
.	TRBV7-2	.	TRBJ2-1	TGTGCCAGCAGCTTAGGGGGCGGGGTCCGGAATGAGCAGTTCTTC	CASSLGGGVRNEQFF
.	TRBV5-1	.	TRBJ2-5	TGCGCCAGCAGCTTGGCCGGGCAGGGCGGTCAAGAGACCCAGTACTTC	CASSLAGQGGQETQYF
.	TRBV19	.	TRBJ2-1	TGTGCCAGTAGTCCTGGGACCGTCCTCACCGGCAATGAGCAGTTCTTC	CASSPGTVLTGNEQFF
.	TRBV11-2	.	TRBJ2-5	TGTGCCAGCAGCATCAGGGTTTTGTTGGAGACCCAGTACTTC	CASSIRVLLETQYF